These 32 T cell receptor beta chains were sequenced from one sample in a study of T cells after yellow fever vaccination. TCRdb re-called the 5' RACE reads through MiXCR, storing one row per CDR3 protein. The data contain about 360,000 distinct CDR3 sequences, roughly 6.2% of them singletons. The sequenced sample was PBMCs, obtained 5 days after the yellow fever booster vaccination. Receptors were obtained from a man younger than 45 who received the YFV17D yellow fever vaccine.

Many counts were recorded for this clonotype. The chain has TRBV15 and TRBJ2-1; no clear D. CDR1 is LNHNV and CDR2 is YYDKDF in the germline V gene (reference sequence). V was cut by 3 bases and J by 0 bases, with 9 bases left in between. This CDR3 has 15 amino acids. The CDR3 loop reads CATSRTSNSYNEQFF. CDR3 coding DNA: TGTGCCACCAGCAGGACTTCAAACTCCTACAATGAGCAGTTCTTC.

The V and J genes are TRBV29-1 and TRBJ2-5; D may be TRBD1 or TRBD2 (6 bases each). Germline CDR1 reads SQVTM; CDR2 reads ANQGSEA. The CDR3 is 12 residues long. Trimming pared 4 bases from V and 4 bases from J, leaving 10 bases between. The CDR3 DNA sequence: TGCAGCGTTGGGGGGGCACGAGAGACCCAGTACTTC. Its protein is CSVGGARETQYF. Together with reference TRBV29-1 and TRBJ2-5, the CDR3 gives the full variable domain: SAVISQKPSRDICQRGTSLTIQCQVDSQVTMMFWYRQQPGQSLTLIATANQGSEATYESGFVIDKFPISRPNLTFSTLTVSNMSPEDSSIYLCSVGGARETQYFGPGTRLLVL.

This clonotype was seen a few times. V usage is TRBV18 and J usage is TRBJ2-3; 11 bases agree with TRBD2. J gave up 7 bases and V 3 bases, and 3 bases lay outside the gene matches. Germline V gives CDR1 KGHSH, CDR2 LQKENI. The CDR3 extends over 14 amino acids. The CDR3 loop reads CASSPGTSGYTQYF. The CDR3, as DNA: TGTGCCAGCTCACCGGGGACTAGCGGTTATACGCAGTATTTT.

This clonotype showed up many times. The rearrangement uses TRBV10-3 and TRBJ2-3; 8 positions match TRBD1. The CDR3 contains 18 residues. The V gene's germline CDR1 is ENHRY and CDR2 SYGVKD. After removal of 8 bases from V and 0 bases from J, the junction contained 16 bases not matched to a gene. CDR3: CAIGGGQDIVGSTDTQYF. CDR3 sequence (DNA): TGTGCCATCGGAGGGGGACAGGATATCGTGGGGAGCACAGATACGCAGTATTTT.

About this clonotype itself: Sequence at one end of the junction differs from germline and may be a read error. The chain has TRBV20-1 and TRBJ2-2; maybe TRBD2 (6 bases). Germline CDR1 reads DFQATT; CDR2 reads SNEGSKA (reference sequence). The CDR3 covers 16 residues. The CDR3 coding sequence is TGCTGTGCTATTACTAGCCGACCTACGAACACCGGGGAGCTGTTTTTT. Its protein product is CCAITSRPTNTGELFF.

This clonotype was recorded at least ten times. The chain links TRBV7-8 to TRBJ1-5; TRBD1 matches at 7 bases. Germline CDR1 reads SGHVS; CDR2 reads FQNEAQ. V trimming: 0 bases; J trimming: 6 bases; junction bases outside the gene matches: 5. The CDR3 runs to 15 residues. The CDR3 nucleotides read TGTGCCAGCAGCTTAGCGGCAGGGGGAGGTCAGCCCCAGCATTTT. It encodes CASSLAAGGGQPQHF.

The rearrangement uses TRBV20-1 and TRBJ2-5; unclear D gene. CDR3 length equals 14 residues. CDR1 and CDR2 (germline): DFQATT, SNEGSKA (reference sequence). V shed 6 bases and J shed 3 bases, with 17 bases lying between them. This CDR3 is CSAVAVGFKETQYF. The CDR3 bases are TGCAGTGCCGTGGCCGTAGGGTTTAAAGAGACCCAGTACTTC.

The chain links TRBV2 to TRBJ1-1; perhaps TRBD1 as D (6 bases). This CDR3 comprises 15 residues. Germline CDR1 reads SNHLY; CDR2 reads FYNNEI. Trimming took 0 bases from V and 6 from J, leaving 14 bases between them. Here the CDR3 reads CASSEAPAGASEAFF. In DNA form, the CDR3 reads TGTGCCAGCAGTGAAGCGCCCGCGGGGGCTTCTGAAGCTTTCTTT.

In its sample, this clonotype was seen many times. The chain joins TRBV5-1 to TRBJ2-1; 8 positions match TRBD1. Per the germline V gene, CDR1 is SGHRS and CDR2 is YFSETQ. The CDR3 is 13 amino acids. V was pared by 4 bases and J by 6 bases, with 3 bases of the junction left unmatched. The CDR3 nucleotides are TGCGCCAGCAGCCCAGGGGGCATCAATGAGCAGTTCTTC. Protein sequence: CASSPGGINEQFF.

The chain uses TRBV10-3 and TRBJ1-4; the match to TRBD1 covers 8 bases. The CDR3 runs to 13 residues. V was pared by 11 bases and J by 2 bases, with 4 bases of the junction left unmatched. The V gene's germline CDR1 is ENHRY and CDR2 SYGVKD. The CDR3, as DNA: TGTGCCGTTTCAGGGGGCACTAATGAAAAACTGTTTTTT. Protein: CAVSGGTNEKLFF.

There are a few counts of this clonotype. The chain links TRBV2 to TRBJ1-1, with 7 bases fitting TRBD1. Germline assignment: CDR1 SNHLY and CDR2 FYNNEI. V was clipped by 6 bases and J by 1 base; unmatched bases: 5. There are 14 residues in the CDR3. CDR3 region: CASRKGAENTEAFF. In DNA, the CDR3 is TGTGCCAGCAGAAAGGGGGCAGAGAACACTGAAGCTTTCTTT.

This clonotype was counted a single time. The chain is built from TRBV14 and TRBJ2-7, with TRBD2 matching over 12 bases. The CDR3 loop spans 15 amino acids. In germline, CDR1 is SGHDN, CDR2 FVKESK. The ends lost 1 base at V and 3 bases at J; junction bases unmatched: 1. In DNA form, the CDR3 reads TGTGCCAGCAGCCAAGCGACTAGCGGGAGCTACGAGCAGTACTTC. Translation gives CASSQATSGSYEQYF.

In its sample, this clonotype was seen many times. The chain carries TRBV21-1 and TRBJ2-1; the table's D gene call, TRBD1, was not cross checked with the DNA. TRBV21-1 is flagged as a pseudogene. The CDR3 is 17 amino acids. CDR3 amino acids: CASSNFAPYGGYNEQFF. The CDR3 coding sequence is TGTGCCAGCAGCAATTTTGCCCCCTACGGGGGGTACAATGAGCAGTTCTTC.

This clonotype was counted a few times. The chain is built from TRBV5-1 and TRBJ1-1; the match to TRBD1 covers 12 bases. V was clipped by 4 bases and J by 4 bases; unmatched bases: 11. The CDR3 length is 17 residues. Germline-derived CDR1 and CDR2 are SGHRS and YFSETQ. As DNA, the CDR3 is TGCGCCAGCAGCCTGGGACAGGGGGCGCGAGATGTCACTGAAGCTTTCTTT. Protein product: CASSLGQGARDVTEAFF.

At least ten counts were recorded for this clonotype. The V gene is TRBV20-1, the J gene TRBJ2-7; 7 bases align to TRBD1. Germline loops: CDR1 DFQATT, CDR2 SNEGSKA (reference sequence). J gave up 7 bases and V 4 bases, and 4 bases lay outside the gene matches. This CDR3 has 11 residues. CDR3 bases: TGCAGTGCTACAGGGGGTGGGGAGCAGTACTTC. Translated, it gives CSATGGGEQYF.

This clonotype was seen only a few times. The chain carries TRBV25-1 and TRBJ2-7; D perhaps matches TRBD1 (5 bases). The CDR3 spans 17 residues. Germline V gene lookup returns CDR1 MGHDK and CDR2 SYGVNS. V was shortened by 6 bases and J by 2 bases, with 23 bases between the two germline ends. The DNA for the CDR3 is TGTGCCAGCAGCTACTCCCAGGTAGGGCAGGGCCCCTACGAGCAGTACTTC. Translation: CASSYSQVGQGPYEQYF.

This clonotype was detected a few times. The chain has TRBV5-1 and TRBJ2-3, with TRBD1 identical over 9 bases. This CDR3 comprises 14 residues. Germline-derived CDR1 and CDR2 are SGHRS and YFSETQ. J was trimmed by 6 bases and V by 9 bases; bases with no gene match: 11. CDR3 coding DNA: TGCGCCACCTCACCGGGACAGGGACTCGATACGCAGTATTTT. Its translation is CATSPGQGLDTQYF.

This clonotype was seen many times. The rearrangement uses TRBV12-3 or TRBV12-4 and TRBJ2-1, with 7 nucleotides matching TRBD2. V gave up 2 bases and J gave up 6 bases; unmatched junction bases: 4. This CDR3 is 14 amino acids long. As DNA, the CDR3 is TGTGCCAGCAGTTTACAGACTAGCCCCAATGAGCAGTTCTTC. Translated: CASSLQTSPNEQFF.

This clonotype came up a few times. CDR3 amino acids: CASSYSAGSSYEQYF. The CDR3, as DNA: TGTGCCAGCAGTTACTCGGCCGGGAGCTCCTACGAGCAGTACTTC. The chain has TRBV6-5 and TRBJ2-7, with D perhaps TRBD2 (6 bases). The germline gives CDR1 MNHEY, CDR2 SVGAGI. This CDR3 has 15 amino acids. V lost 0 bases and J 0 bases, leaving 9 bases between the germline ends.

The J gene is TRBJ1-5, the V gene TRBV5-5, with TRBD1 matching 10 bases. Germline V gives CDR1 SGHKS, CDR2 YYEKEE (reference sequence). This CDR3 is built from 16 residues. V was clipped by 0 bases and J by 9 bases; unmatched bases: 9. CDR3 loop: CASSLGQGAAPRPQHF. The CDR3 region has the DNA TGTGCCAGCAGCTTGGGACAGGGGGCCGCCCCAAGGCCCCAGCATTTT.

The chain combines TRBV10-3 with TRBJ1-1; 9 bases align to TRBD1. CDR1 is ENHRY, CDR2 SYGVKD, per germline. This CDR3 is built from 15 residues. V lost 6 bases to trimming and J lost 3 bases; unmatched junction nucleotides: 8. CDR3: CAIRTGGEDDTEAFF. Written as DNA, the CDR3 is TGTGCCATCAGAACAGGGGGCGAAGATGACACTGAAGCTTTCTTT.

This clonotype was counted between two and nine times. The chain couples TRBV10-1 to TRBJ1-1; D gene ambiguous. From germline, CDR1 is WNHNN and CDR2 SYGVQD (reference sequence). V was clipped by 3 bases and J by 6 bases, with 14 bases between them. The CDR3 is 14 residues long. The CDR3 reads CASSDTGGPAEAFF. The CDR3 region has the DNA TGCGCCAGCAGTGATACGGGAGGGCCGGCTGAAGCTTTCTTT.

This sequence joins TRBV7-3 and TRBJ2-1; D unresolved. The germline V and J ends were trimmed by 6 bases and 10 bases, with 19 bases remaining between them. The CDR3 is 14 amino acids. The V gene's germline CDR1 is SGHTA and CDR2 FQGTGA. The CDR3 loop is CASRYNSLSQEQFF. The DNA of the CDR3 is TGTGCCAGCAGATACAATTCCCTTTCTCAAGAGCAGTTCTTC.

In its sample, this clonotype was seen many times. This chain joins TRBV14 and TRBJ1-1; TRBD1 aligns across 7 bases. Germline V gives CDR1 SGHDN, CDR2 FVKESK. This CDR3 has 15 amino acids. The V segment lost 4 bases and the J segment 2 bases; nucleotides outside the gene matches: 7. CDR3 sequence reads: CASSRLPGGNTEAFF. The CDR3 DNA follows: TGTGCCAGCAGCCGTCTTCCAGGGGGAAACACTGAAGCTTTCTTT.

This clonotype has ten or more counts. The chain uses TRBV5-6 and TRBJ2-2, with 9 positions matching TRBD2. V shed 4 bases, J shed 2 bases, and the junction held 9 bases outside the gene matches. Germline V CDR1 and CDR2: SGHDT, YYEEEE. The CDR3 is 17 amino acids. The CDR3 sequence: CASSALGLADNTGELFF. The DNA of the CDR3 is TGTGCCAGCAGCGCGCTGGGACTAGCAGACAACACCGGGGAGCTGTTTTTT.

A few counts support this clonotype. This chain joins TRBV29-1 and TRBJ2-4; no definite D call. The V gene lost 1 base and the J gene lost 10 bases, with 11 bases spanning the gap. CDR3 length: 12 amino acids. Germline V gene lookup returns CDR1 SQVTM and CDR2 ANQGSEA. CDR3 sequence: CSVEVGRKIQYF. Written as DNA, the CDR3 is TGCAGCGTTGAAGTTGGCAGGAAGATTCAGTACTTC.

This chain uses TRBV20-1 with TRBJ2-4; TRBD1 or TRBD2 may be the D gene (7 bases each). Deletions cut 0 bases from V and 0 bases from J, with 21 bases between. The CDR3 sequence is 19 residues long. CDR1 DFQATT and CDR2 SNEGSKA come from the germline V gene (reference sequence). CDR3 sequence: CSARDRGATGDLAKNIQYF. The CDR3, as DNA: TGCAGTGCTAGAGATCGGGGGGCCACAGGGGATCTAGCCAAAAACATTCAGTACTTC.

The CDR3 sequence is CASSLAGLSETQYF. CDR3 sequence (DNA): TGTGCCAGCAGCTTAGCGGGACTATCAGAGACCCAGTACTTC. The J gene is TRBJ2-5, the V gene TRBV7-2; 7 bases align to TRBD2. The CDR3 is made up of 14 amino acids. The trim removed 0 bases at V and 4 bases at J, leaving 2 bases unmatched. Germline CDR1 SGHTA, CDR2 FQGNSA. The full variable domain, in which reference TRBV7-2 and TRBJ2-5 provide the parts outside the CDR3, is GAGVSQSPSNKVTEKGKDVELRCDPISGHTALYWYRQSLGQGLEFLIYFQGNSAPDKSGLPSDRFSAERTGGSVSTLTIQRTQQEDSAVYLCASSLAGLSETQYFGPGTRLLVL.

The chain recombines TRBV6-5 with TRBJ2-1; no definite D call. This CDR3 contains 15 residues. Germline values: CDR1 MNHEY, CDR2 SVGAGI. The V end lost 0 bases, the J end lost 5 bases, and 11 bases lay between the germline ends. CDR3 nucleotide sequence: TGTGCCAGCAGTTACTCCCCACGGCTGAACAATGAGCAGTTCTTC. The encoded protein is CASSYSPRLNNEQFF.

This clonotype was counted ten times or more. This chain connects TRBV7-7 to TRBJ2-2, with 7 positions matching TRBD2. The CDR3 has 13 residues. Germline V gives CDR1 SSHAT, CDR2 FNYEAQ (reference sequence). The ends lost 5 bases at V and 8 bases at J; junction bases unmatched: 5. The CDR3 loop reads CASSPTGGGELFF. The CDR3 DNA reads TGTGCCAGCAGCCCCACGGGGGGAGGGGAGCTGTTTTTT. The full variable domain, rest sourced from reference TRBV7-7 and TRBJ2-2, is GAGVSQSPRYKVTKRGQDVTLRCDPISSHATLYWYQQALGQGPEFLTYFNYEAQPDKSGLPSDRFSAERPEGSISTLTIQRTEQRDSAMYRCASSPTGGGELFFGEGSRLTVL.

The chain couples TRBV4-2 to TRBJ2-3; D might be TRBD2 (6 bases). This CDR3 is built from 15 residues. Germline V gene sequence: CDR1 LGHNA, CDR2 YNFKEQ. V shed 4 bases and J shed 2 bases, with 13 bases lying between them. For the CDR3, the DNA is TGTGCCAGCAGCCCCCTGGGGGGTTACACAGATACGCAGTATTTT. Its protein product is CASSPLGGYTDTQYF.

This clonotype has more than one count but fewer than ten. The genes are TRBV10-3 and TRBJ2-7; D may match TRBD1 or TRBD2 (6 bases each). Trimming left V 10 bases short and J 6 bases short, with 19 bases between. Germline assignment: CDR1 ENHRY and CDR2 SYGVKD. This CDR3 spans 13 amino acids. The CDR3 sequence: CASWFGRGGEQYF. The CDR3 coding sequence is TGTGCCAGTTGGTTCGGCAGGGGAGGCGAGCAGTACTTC.